This T cell receptor beta chain originates from a study of cytomegalovirus exposure and HLA in healthy donors. The ends were cut back, 0 bases at V and 1 base at J, with 10 bases in the middle. This CDR3 has 16 amino acids. In germline, CDR1 is SNHLY, CDR2 FYNNEI. PCR primers comprised 60 Vbeta and 13 Jbeta primers. The assay was immunoSEQ multiplex PCR, and TCRdb's table has in-frame clones only and misses some. The table lists some 120,000 clones, approximately 58% of them singletons. This sequence joins TRBV2 and TRBJ1-3; D may be TRBD1 (6 bases). The sequence came from a woman aged 25 to 39 in good health and CMV-seronegative. Sequencing was carried out using PBMCs. The CDR3: CASSEAPTGSGNTIYF. As DNA, the CDR3 is TGTGCCAGCAGTGAAGCCCCCACAGGGTCTGGAAACACCATATATTTT.